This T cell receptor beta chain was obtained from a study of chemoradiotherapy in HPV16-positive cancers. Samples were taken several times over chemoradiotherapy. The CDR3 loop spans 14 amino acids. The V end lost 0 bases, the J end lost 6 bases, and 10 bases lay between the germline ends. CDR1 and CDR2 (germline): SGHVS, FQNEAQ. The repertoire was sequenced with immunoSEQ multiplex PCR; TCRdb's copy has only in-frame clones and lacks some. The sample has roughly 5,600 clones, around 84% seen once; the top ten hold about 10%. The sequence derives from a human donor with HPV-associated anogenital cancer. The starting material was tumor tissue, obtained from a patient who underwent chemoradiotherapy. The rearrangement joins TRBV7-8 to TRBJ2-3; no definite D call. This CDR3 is CASSLAPLSDTQYF. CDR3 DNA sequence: TGTGCCAGCAGCTTAGCCCCACTTTCGGATACGCAGTATTTT.